This T cell receptor (beta chain) emerged from a study of blood T cell repertoires in COVID-19 (dated by TCRdb to 2018 to 2021). General notes on the study: The collaborator samples originated in the United States, Italy and Spain and spanned the acute and convalescent phases of COVID-19. Where available, HLA class I and class II types were taken from metadata supplied by the sample provider and were not determined by assay-based typing. The dataset comprised deeply sampled blood TCRbeta repertoires from subjects exposed to, actively infected with, or recovered from COVID-19. The repertoires were made available in a free public database intended to serve as a resource for research on the immune response to SARS-CoV-2. The sample metadata nearly always contained a de-identified subject ID, COVID-19 status, age in years and sex. The samples were drawn from two sources: the first 160 participants of the ongoing ImmuneRACE study, and fewer than 1,500 subjects contributed by 6 global collaborators. The material from the prospective study consisted of cDNA or gDNA derived from T cells, B-cell-depleted T cells, or PBMCs.

Trimming costs V 4 bases and J 5 bases, and their ends lie 11 bases apart. From the germline V gene, CDR1 is MRHNA and CDR2 is SNTAGT. Including cysteine and phenylalanine, the CDR3 has 14 amino acids. The entry retains the CDR3 DNA only, 42 bases that are in frame from base 1. Collaborating institutions collected whole blood in K2EDTA tubes following their own protocols. Collaborator samples were shipped for TCRbeta analysis as frozen whole blood, isolated PBMCs, or DNA extracted from either sample type. This clone came up a few times. What antigen it recognizes has not been identified. There are no base qualities to consult, and no much larger clone falls within one base. What the authors observed across the whole study: The quantity of clinical and demographic metadata differed by source and by participant and was supplied without curation.

The immunoSEQ Assay, a bias-controlled multiplex PCR, was used to amplify TCRbeta CDR3 regions from genomic DNA. The study's processing was this. Nucleated cell counts per sample were estimated from amplification of reference gene primers within the assay. To quantify the absolute abundance of each unique TCRbeta CDR3 rearrangement, sequence reads were collapsed and filtered. Productive Simpson clonality was computed per sample as the square root of Simpson's diversity index over productive rearrangements. In its TCRdb copy, this immuneACCESS table keeps in-frame sequences only and misses some clones. Where compared with another copy, unresolved V genes explain less than half of these, and the others have no known cause. V, J and clone size derive from that table, while D and trimming were established from the DNA sequence. Recorded for this sample are roughly 15,000 clones; roughly 80% of them occurred a single time. The ten largest make up 14% of the sample.

The chain joins TRBV6-4 to TRBJ2-2; TRBD1 is perhaps the D gene, given 5 matching bases. This sequence originates from a human donor in a cohort sampled during active COVID-19. The sample comprised peripheral blood. The DNA sequence is TGTGCCAGCAGTGCCTCCCCAGGGACCGGGGAGCTGTTTTTT. It translates as CASSASPGTGELFF.